A selection of T cell receptor beta chains follows, all from one sample in a study of cytomegalovirus exposure and HLA in healthy donors. Only in-frame clones appear in the TCRdb table, and some are missing; sequencing was by immunoSEQ multiplex PCR. This table holds 190,000 or so clones, over 75% found once. Material: PBMCs. All receptors come from a boy between 2 and 10 years old in good health and CMV-seronegative. Both conserved end residues are part of each CDR3. Fields, in order: clone size, V gene, D gene, J gene, CDR3 protein, CDR3 DNA. A D gene is named only where the DNA matches it firmly. Not all rows give a size; the values are once, few, many and, for expanded clones, a class.

abundance: -; v_gene: TRBV11-2; d_gene: -; j_gene: TRBJ2-7; CDR3aa: CASSPLGLEQYF; CDR3nt: TGTGCCAGCAGCCCACTAGGACTCGAGCAGTACTTC
abundance: -; v_gene: TRBV27; d_gene: -; j_gene: TRBJ1-4; CDR3aa: CASSLGWRGEKLFF; CDR3nt: TGTGCCAGCAGTTTAGGGTGGAGAGGTGAAAAACTGTTTTTT
abundance: -; v_gene: TRBV29-1; d_gene: -; j_gene: TRBJ1-5; CDR3aa: CSVSWGGTSGDQPQHF; CDR3nt: TGCAGCGTTAGTTGGGGGGGGACCTCCGGAGATCAGCCCCAGCATTTT
abundance: -; v_gene: TRBV2; d_gene: TRBD1; j_gene: TRBJ1-2; CDR3aa: CASSVGQGGRGYTF; CDR3nt: TGTGCCAGCAGTGTGGGACAGGGAGGTAGAGGCTACACCTTC
abundance: -; v_gene: TRBV6-4; d_gene: TRBD1; j_gene: TRBJ2-3; CDR3aa: CASSAGQADTDTQYF; CDR3nt: TGTGCCAGCAGTGCCGGACAGGCGGACACAGATACGCAGTATTTT
abundance: few; v_gene: TRBV30; d_gene: TRBD1; j_gene: TRBJ1-2; CDR3aa: CAGEGQGAYGYTF; CDR3nt: TGTGCCGGAGAGGGACAGGGGGCTTATGGCTACACCTTC
abundance: -; v_gene: TRBV30; d_gene: TRBD1; j_gene: TRBJ1-2; CDR3aa: CAWSVNRGGYAF; CDR3nt: TGTGCCTGGAGTGTAAACAGGGGCGGCTACGCCTTC
abundance: -; v_gene: TRBV6-5; d_gene: TRBD1; j_gene: TRBJ1-1; CDR3aa: CASMDRSTEAFF; CDR3nt: TGTGCCAGCATGGACAGGTCCACTGAAGCTTTCTTT
abundance: -; v_gene: TRBV4-3; d_gene: -; j_gene: TRBJ1-5; CDR3aa: CASSQDWGGINQPQHF; CDR3nt: TGCGCCAGCAGCCAAGATTGGGGCGGCATCAATCAGCCCCAGCATTTT
abundance: -; v_gene: TRBV30; d_gene: -; j_gene: TRBJ2-1; CDR3aa: CAWSVPRTAFTYNEQFF; CDR3nt: TGTGCCTGGAGTGTACCCCGGACAGCTTTTACCTACAATGAGCAGTTCTTC
abundance: -; v_gene: TRBV27; d_gene: -; j_gene: TRBJ2-1; CDR3aa: CASSLGSSYNEQFF; CDR3nt: TGTGCCAGCAGTTTGGGCAGCTCCTACAATGAGCAGTTCTTC